The present T cell receptor beta chain was sequenced within a study of Graves' ophthalmopathy and Graves' hyperthyroidism. RNA transcripts were the source from which TCR beta CDR3 regions were amplified. First-round RT-PCR relied on HTBI primers, and a second-round multiplex PCR came next. TCRdb passed the multiplex PCR reads through MiXCR, listing each CDR3 protein once. The sample consists of roughly 400,000 distinct CDR3 sequences, roughly 15% of them appearing once. Study observations and caveats: A classifier, a 13-signature model, separated ophthalmopathy from stable hyperthyroidism with more than 85% sensitivity and approximately 81% specificity. Forecasting of ophthalmopathy progression by the model achieved less than 71% sensitivity and roughly 72% specificity.

About this clonotype itself: Its target is not known.

As diagnostic evidence, clinical symptoms, serum thyroxine, TRAb, thyroid ultrasound and orbital computed tomography were relied upon. The ends were cut back, 5 bases at V and 5 bases at J, with 16 bases in the middle. This CDR3 has 14 residues. CDR1 and CDR2 (germline): MNHEY, SVGEGT. The rearrangement joins TRBV6-2 or TRBV6-3 to TRBJ2-7; D remains unclear. The receptor comes from an adult woman with stable Graves' hyperthyroidism. Sequenced sample: peripheral blood. For the CDR3, the DNA is TGTGCCAGCAGTCGACGGGTAGTCGCCCACGAGCAGTACTTC. Residues: CASSRRVVAHEQYF.